The clone carrying this T cell receptor (beta chain) has ten or more counts. The entry originates in a study of T-cell reconstitution after alpha-beta-depleted transplantation in children. Unique molecular identifiers were incorporated into the prepared TCRbeta library. TCRdb re-derived calls from the PCR reads in MiXCR, one entry per CDR3 protein. This table has hundreds of thousands of distinct CDR3 sequences, around 13% appearing once. Germline V gene sequence: CDR1 SEHNR, CDR2 FQNEAQ (reference sequence). The CDR3 contains 13 residues. The V gene lost 6 bases and the J gene lost 5 bases, with 11 bases spanning the gap.

This chain links TRBV7-9 with TRBJ1-5; D gene uncertain. The specimen was PBMCs, collected before TCRalphabeta/CD19-depleted stem cell transplant. The receptor's source is a girl aged 2-15 years with congenital amegakaryocytic thrombocytopenia, due to receive a stem cell transplant. CDR3 in DNA: TGTGCCAGCAGTGTTTCTCGAGATCAGCCCCAGCATTTT. Translation: CASSVSRDQPQHF.